These 3 T cell receptor beta chains share one sample of origin, sequenced in a study of blood T cell repertoires in COVID-19. Data came from immunoSEQ multiplex PCR; TCRdb stores just in-frame clones and leaves some out. The repertoire holds 470,000 or so clones, with 80% to 90% as singletons. Sequencing was done on a sample of peripheral blood. Every receptor here comes from a woman in her 30s with acute or convalescent COVID-19.

V is TRBV2 and J is TRBJ1-5; D unresolved. Trimming took off 8 bases at V and 4 bases at J, with 12 bases between the two ends. The CDR3 loop spans 13 amino acids. Germline lookup yields CDR1 SNHLY and CDR2 FYNNEI. The DNA of the CDR3 is TGTGCCAGCCAACTAACCCCGAATCAGCCCCAGCATTTT. Translation: CASQLTPNQPQHF.

The chain joins TRBV28 to TRBJ2-3; 9 bases align to TRBD1. Germline assignment: CDR1 MDHEN and CDR2 SYDVKM. The CDR3 consists of 14 residues. After removal of 4 bases from V and 4 bases from J, the junction contained 3 bases not matched to a gene. The CDR3 DNA follows: TGTGCCAGCAGTTGGGACAGGGAGGCAGATACGCAGTATTTT. Encoded protein: CASSWDREADTQYF.

The V and J genes are TRBV5-6 and TRBJ1-6, with D maybe TRBD1 (6 bases). The ends were cut back, 1 base at V and 9 bases at J, with 11 bases in the middle. This CDR3 spans 14 amino acids. The V gene's germline CDR1 is SGHDT and CDR2 YYEEEE. The CDR3 loop reads CASSLYTGSSPLHF. In DNA, the CDR3 is TGTGCCAGCAGCTTGTACACAGGGTCTTCACCCCTCCACTTT.